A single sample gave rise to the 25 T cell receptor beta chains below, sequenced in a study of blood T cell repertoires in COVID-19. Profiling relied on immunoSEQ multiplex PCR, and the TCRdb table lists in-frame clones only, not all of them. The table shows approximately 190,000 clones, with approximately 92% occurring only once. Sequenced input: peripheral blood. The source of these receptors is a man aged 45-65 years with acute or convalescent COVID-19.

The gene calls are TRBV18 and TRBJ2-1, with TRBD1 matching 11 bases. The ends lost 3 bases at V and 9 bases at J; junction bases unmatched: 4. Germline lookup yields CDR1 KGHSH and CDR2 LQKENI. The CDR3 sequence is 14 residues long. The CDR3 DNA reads TGTGCCAGCTCACCCGGGACAGGGGGGGCTGAGCAGTTCTTC. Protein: CASSPGTGGAEQFF.

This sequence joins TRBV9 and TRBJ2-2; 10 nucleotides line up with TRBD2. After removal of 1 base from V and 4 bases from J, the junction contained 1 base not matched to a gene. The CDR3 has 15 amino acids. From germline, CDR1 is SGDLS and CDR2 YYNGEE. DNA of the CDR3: TGTGCCAGCAGCGTAAGACTAGCGGGCACCGGGGAGCTGTTTTTT. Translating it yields CASSVRLAGTGELFF.

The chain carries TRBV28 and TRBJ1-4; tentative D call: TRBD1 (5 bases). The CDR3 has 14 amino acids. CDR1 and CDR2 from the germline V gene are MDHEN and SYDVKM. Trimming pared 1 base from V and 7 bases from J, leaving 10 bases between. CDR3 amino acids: CASSLSRVGEKLFF. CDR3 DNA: TGTGCCAGCAGTTTATCCAGGGTGGGTGAAAAACTGTTTTTT.

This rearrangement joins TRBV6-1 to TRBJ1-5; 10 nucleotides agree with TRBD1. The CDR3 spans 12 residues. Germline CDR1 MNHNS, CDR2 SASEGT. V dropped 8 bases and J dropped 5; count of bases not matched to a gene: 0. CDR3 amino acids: CASGTGDQPQHF. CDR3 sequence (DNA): TGTGCCAGCGGGACAGGGGATCAGCCCCAGCATTTT.

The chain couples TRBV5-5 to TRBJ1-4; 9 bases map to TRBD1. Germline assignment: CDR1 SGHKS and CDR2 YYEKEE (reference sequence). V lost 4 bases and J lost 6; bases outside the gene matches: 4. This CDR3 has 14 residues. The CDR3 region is CASSRQGVDEKLFF. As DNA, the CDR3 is TGTGCCAGCAGCCGACAGGGGGTGGATGAAAAACTGTTTTTT.

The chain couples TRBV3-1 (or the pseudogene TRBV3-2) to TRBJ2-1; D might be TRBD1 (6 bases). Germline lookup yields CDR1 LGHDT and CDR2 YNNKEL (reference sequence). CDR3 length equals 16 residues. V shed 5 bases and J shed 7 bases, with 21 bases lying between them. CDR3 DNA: TGTGCCAGCAGCGGCTTAACAGGGTTGTGGGCGAATGAGCAGTTCTTC. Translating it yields CASSGLTGLWANEQFF.

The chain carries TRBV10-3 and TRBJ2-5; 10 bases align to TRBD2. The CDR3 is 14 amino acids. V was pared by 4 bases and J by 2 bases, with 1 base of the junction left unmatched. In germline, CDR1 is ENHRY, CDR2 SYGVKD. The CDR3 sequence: CAISGSGGQETQYF. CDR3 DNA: TGTGCCATCAGTGGTAGCGGGGGGCAAGAGACCCAGTACTTC.

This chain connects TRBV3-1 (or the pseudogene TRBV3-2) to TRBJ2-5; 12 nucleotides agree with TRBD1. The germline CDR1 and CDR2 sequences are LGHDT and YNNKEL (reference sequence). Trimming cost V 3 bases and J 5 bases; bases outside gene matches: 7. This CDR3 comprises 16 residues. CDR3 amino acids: CASSHTGTGGGETQYF. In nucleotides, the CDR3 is TGTGCCAGCAGCCATACCGGGACAGGGGGCGGGGAGACCCAGTACTTC.

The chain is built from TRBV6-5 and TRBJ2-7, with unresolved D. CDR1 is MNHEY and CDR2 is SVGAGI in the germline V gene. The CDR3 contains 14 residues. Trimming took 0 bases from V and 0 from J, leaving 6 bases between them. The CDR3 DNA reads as TGTGCCAGCAGTTACTCGCCCAGCTCCTACGAGCAGTACTTC. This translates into CASSYSPSSYEQYF.

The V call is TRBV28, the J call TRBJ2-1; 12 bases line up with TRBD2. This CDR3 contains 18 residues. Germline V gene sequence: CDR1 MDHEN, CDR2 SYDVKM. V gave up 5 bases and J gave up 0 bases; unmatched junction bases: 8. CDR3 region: CASSSLAGGLSSYNEQFF. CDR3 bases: TGTGCCAGCAGTAGCCTAGCGGGAGGGCTGAGCTCCTACAATGAGCAGTTCTTC.

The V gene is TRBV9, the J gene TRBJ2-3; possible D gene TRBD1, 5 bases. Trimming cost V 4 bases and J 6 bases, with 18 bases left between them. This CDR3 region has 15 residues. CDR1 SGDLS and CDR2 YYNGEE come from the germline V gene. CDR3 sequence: CASSSQGADTDTQYF. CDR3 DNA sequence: TGTGCCAGCAGCTCTCAGGGTGCCGACACGGATACGCAGTATTTT.

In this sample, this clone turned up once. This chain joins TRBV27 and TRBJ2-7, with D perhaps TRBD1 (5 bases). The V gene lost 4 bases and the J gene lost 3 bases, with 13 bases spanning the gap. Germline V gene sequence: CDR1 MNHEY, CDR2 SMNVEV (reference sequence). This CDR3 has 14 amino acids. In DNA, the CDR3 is TGTGCCAGCAGTTCTCGGAGACAGCACTACGAGCAGTACTTC. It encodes CASSSRRQHYEQYF.

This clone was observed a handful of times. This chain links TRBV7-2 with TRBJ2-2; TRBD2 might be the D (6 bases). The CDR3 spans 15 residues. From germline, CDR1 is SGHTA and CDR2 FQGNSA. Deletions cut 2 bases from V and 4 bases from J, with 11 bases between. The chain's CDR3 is CASSLIRGGTGELFF. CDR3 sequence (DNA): TGTGCCAGCAGCTTAATTAGGGGAGGCACCGGGGAGCTGTTTTTT.

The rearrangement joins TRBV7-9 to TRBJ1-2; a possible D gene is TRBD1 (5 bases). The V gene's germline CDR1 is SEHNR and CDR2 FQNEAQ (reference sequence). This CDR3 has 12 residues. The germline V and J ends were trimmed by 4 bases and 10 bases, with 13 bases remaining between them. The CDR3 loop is CASSWGDEVYTF. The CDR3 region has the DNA TGTGCCAGCAGCTGGGGGGATGAGGTCTACACCTTC. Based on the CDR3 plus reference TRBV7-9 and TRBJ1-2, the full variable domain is DTGVSQNPRHKITKRGQNVTFRCDPISEHNRLYWYRQTLGQGPEFLTYFQNEAQLEKSRLLSDRFSAERPKGSFSTLEIQRTEQGDSAMYLCASSWGDEVYTFGSGTRLTVV.

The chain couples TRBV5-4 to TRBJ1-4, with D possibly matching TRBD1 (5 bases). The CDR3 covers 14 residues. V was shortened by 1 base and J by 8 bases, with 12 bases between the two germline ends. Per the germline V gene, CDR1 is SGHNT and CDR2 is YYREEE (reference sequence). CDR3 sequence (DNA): TGTGCCAGCAGCTTGAAGCAGGCAGGGGAAAAACTGTTTTTT. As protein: CASSLKQAGEKLFF.

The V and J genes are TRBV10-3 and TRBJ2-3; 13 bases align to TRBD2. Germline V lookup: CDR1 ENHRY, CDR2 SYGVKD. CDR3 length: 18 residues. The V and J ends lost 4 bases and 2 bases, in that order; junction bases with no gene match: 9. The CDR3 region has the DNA TGTGCCATCAGTGGGGGACTAGCGGGAATAATTTCCACAGATACGCAGTATTTT. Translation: CAISGGLAGIISTDTQYF.

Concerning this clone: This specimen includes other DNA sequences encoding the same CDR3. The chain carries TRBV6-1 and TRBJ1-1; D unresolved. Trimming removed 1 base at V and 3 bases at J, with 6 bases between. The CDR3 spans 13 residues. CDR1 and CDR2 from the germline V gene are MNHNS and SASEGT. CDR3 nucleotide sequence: TGTGCCAGCAGTGAAGGGCGGTACACTGAAGCTTTCTTT. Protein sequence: CASSEGRYTEAFF.

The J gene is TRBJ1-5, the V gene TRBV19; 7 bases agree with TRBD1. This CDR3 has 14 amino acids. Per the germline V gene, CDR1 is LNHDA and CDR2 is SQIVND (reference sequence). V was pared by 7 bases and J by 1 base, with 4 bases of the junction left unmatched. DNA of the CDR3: TGTGCCAGTAATGCGGGACAGAGCAATCAGCCCCAGCATTTT. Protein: CASNAGQSNQPQHF. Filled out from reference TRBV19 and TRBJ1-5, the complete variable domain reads DGGITQSPKYLFRKEGQNVTLSCEQNLNHDAMYWYRQDPGQGLRLIYYSQIVNDFQKGDIAEGYSVSREKKESFPLTVTSAQKNPTAFYLCASNAGQSNQPQHFGDGTRLSIL.

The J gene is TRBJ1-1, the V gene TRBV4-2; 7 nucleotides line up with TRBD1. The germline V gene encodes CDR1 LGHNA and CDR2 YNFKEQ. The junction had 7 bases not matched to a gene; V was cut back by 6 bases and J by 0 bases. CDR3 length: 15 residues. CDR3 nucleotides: TGTGCCAGCAGGTTTTCGCAGGGGGTGAACACTGAAGCTTTCTTT. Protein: CASRFSQGVNTEAFF.

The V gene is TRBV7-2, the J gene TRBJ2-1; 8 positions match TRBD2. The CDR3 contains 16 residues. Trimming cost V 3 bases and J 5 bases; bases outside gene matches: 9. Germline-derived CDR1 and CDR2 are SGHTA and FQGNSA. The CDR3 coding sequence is TGTGCCAGCAGCTTGACTTACGGGGGGGTTAACAATGAGCAGTTCTTC. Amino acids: CASSLTYGGVNNEQFF.

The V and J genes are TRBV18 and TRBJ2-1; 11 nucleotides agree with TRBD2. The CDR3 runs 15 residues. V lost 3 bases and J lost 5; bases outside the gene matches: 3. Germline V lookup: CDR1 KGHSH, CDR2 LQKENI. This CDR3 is CASSPGTSGHNEQFF. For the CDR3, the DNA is TGTGCCAGCTCACCCGGGACTAGCGGACACAATGAGCAGTTCTTC.

Here the CDR3 DNA reads TGTGCCAGCTCACCAAGGACAGGGGGATCCGAGAACACTGAAGCTTTCTTT. Its protein is CASSPRTGGSENTEAFF. The chain recombines TRBV18 with TRBJ1-1; 10 bases fit TRBD1. From germline, CDR1 is KGHSH and CDR2 LQKENI. V was pared by 2 bases and J by 1 base, with 7 bases of the junction left unmatched. The CDR3 consists of 17 residues.

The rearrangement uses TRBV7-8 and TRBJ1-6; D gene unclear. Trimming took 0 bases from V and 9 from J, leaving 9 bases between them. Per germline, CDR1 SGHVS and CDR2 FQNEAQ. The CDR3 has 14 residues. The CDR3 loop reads CASSLASVFSPLHF. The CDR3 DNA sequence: TGTGCCAGCAGCTTAGCGTCGGTTTTTTCACCCCTCCACTTT.

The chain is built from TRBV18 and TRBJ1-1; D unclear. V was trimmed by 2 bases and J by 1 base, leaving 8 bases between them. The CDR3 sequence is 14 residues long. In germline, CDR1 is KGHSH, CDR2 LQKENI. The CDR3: CASSPGQANTEAFF. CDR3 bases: TGTGCCAGCTCACCAGGCCAGGCGAACACTGAAGCTTTCTTT.

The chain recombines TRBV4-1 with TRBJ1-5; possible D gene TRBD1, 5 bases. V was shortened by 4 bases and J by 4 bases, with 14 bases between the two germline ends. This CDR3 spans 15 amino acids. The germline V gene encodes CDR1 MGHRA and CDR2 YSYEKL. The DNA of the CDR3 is TGCGCCAGCAGCCCAGCGGGGACGCCAAATCAGCCCCAGCATTTT. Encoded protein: CASSPAGTPNQPQHF.